These 26 T cell receptor beta chains were all obtained from the same sample, sequenced in a study of chemoradiotherapy in HPV16-positive cancers. Clones were read by immunoSEQ multiplex PCR, and TCRdb kept only the in-frame ones, dropping some. This sample yields approximately 12,000 clones, of which around two thirds are seen a single time; about a sixth belongs to the top ten. Sampling took place from a patient who underwent chemoradiotherapy. These receptors were collected from a human donor with HPV-associated anogenital cancer.

CDR3 amino acids: CASSDRVGNTIYF. CDR3 in DNA: TGTGCCAGCAGTGACAGGGTCGGAAACACCATATATTTT. The gene calls are TRBV2 and TRBJ1-3; D perhaps matches TRBD1 (5 bases). Germline V gives CDR1 SNHLY, CDR2 FYNNEI. There are 13 residues in the CDR3. The V end was cut by 3 bases, the J end by 4 bases, with 7 bases between.

The chain couples TRBV7-3 to TRBJ1-4; the D gene is possibly TRBD1 (6 bases). CDR1 SGHTA and CDR2 FQGTGA come from the germline V gene. This CDR3 has 15 residues. Trimming cost V 3 bases and J 8 bases, with 16 bases left between them. The CDR3 coding sequence is TGTGCCAGCAGCTTCACGGCGGGGGCCGGGGAAAAACTGTTTTTT. Protein product: CASSFTAGAGEKLFF.

The chain uses TRBV19 and TRBJ2-1; 9 bases map to TRBD1. V lost 4 bases, J lost 6 bases, and 13 bases stayed unmatched. Germline V CDR1 and CDR2: LNHDA, SQIVND (reference sequence). This CDR3 spans 17 amino acids. The CDR3 here is CASSTRTTGGYLNEQFF. CDR3 sequence (DNA): TGTGCCAGTAGTACCCGGACGACAGGGGGATACCTCAATGAGCAGTTCTTC.

The chain carries TRBV11-2 and TRBJ2-3, with 8 bases fitting TRBD2. From germline, CDR1 is SGHAT and CDR2 FQNNGV. The trim removed 7 bases at V and 1 base at J, leaving 7 bases unmatched. The CDR3 extends over 15 amino acids. CDR3 sequence reads: CASKNRAGGTDTQYF. DNA for the CDR3: TGTGCCAGCAAAAACAGAGCGGGAGGCACAGATACGCAGTATTTT.

The V and J genes are TRBV11-2 and TRBJ2-7; 9 nucleotides line up with TRBD1. The CDR3 has 15 amino acids. V shed 4 bases and J 0 bases; nucleotides not matched to a gene: 4. The germline gives CDR1 SGHAT, CDR2 FQNNGV. The CDR3 DNA follows: TGTGCCAGCAGCTCGACAGGGGGTTCCTCCTACGAGCAGTACTTC. Translating gives CASSSTGGSSYEQYF.

A few counts support this clone. The chain carries TRBV6-1 and TRBJ1-5; D is perhaps TRBD1 (6 bases). The CDR3 covers 13 residues. Germline V gene lookup returns CDR1 MNHNS and CDR2 SASEGT. Trimming removed 5 bases from V and 1 base from J, with 6 bases in between. Here the CDR3 reads CASSQGSNQPQHF. CDR3 coding DNA: TGTGCCAGCAGTCAGGGGAGCAATCAGCCCCAGCATTTT.

V and J are TRBV28 and TRBJ2-6; no definite D call. Germline lookup yields CDR1 MDHEN and CDR2 SYDVKM. The V end was cut by 1 base, the J end by 3 bases, with 7 bases between. CDR3 length: 15 residues. The CDR3 region has the DNA TGTGCCAGCAGTTTATTTAGCTTTGGGGCCAACGTCCTGACTTTC. Encoded protein: CASSLFSFGANVLTF. Variable domain in full (rest from reference TRBV28 and TRBJ2-6): DVKVTQSSRYLVKRTGEKVFLECVQDMDHENMFWYRQDPGLGLRLIYFSYDVKMKEKGDIPEGYSVSREKKERFSLILESASTNQTSMYLCASSLFSFGANVLTFGAGSRLTVL.

The chain couples TRBV5-6 to TRBJ2-6; 7 positions agree with TRBD1. The CDR3 consists of 14 residues. CDR1 and CDR2 (germline): SGHDT, YYEEEE. Trimming cost V 7 bases and J 2 bases; bases outside gene matches: 3. The CDR3 coding sequence is TGTGCCAGCCTTGACAGGGCTGGGGCCAACGTCCTGACTTTC. Amino acid sequence: CASLDRAGANVLTF.

The DNA of the CDR3 is TGTGCCAGCAGTTTGAGGACAGGGGGAACCTACGAGCAGTACTTC. Translating gives CASSLRTGGTYEQYF. The gene calls are TRBV13 and TRBJ2-7, with 10 nucleotides matching TRBD1. Trimming removed 6 bases from V and 2 bases from J; junction bases left unmatched: 7. Germline assignment: CDR1 PRHDT and CDR2 FYEKMQ (reference sequence). The CDR3 is 15 residues long.

The chain employs TRBV5-1 and TRBJ2-1; 15 bases are a match to TRBD2. The CDR3 sequence is 18 residues long. Germline V lookup: CDR1 SGHRS, CDR2 YFSETQ. The ends lost 4 bases at V and 7 bases at J; junction bases unmatched: 12. Written as DNA, the CDR3 is TGCGCCAGCAGCCTACCCCCGGGACTAGCGGGGGGCCCAAATGAGCAGTTCTTC. This gives the protein CASSLPPGLAGGPNEQFF. The whole variable domain, filled in from reference TRBV5-1 and TRBJ2-1, reads KAGVTQTPRYLIKTRGQQVTLSCSPISGHRSVSWYQQTPGQGLQFLFEYFSETQRNKGNFPGRFSGRQFSNSRSEMNVSTLELGDSALYLCASSLPPGLAGGPNEQFFGPGTRLTVL.

The chain carries TRBV13 and TRBJ2-5; no clear D gene. The germline V gene has CDR1 PRHDT and CDR2 FYEKMQ (reference sequence). This CDR3 spans 11 amino acids. The V and J ends lost 3 bases and 4 bases respectively, with 3 bases between them. This CDR3 reads CASSLRETQYF. The CDR3 DNA is TGTGCCAGCAGCTTGAGAGAGACCCAGTACTTC.

V gene TRBV7-3 combines with J gene TRBJ2-5, with D perhaps matching TRBD2 (5 bases). Germline CDR1 is SGHTA and CDR2 is FQGTGA. Deletions cut 0 bases from V and 1 base from J, with 9 bases between. The CDR3 covers 15 residues. As DNA, the CDR3 is TGTGCCAGCAGCTTAACCGGGAATGTCCAAGAGACCCAGTACTTC. Translating it yields CASSLTGNVQETQYF. Full variable domain (remainder filled in from reference TRBV7-3 and TRBJ2-5): GAGVSQTPSNKVTEKGKYVELRCDPISGHTALYWYRQSLGQGPEFLIYFQGTGAADDSGLPNDRFFAVRPEGSVSTLKIQRTERGDSAVYLCASSLTGNVQETQYFGPGTRLLVL.

The chain is built from TRBV6-1 and TRBJ1-3; 8 nucleotides match TRBD1. The CDR3 sequence is 15 residues long. The V segment lost 5 bases and the J segment 0 bases; nucleotides outside the gene matches: 3. The V gene's germline CDR1 is MNHNS and CDR2 SASEGT. The DNA of the CDR3 is TGTGCCAGCAGTTTACAGGGGGGCTCTGGAAACACCATATATTTT. Protein product: CASSLQGGSGNTIYF.

The chain joins TRBV27 to TRBJ2-5, with 8 bases that match TRBD1. CDR3 length equals 16 residues. Germline trimming cut 2 bases from V and 5 bases from J; bases unmatched to any gene: 10. Germline values: CDR1 MNHEY, CDR2 SMNVEV (reference sequence). This CDR3 is CASSLIPTGGLETQYF. The CDR3 DNA reads TGTGCCAGCAGTTTAATCCCCACAGGGGGGCTGGAGACCCAGTACTTC.

The chain employs TRBV5-6 and TRBJ2-1; either TRBD1 or TRBD2 may fit D (6 bases each). CDR3 length equals 17 residues. V dropped 0 bases and J dropped 0 bases, with 13 bases sitting between them. Germline CDR1 SGHDT, CDR2 YYEEEE. The CDR3: CASSLALGGNSYNEQFF. CDR3 in DNA: TGTGCCAGCAGCTTGGCCTTAGGGGGGAACTCCTACAATGAGCAGTTCTTC.

J is TRBJ1-1 and V is TRBV6-4; TRBD1 is a possible D gene (6 bases). The CDR3 has 14 residues. Germline V gene data show CDR1 as MRHNA and CDR2 as SNTAGT. The germline V and J ends were trimmed by 7 bases and 12 bases, with 24 bases remaining between them. The CDR3 is CASTPSPGQGSTFF. The DNA for the CDR3 is TGTGCCAGCACACCTTCTCCGGGACAAGGATCAACTTTCTTT.

The V gene is TRBV28, the J gene TRBJ2-2, with 10 bases that match TRBD2. The CDR3 length is 14 residues. The germline V gene has CDR1 MDHEN and CDR2 SYDVKM. V trimming: 8 bases; J trimming: 6 bases; junction bases outside the gene matches: 6. CDR3 region: CASLTSGVAGELFF. DNA for the CDR3: TGTGCCAGCCTAACTAGCGGGGTCGCCGGGGAGCTGTTTTTT.

The table lists this clone with a few counts. V is TRBV25-1 and J is TRBJ1-1; TRBD1 agrees at 8 bases. CDR1 is MGHDK and CDR2 is SYGVNS in the germline V gene. There are 15 residues in the CDR3. J gave up 11 bases and V 7 bases, and 18 bases lay outside the gene matches. The DNA of the CDR3 is TGTGCCAGCACCATAACAGGACAGGGAGTGAGATCGGCTTTCTTT. It is translated as CASTITGQGVRSAFF.

The chain joins TRBV2 to TRBJ2-3; 7 positions match TRBD2. From germline, CDR1 is SNHLY and CDR2 FYNNEI. The CDR3 is made up of 13 amino acids. V was pared by 7 bases and J by 6 bases, with 7 bases of the junction left unmatched. The CDR3 loop is CASMGGVRDTQYF. The CDR3 DNA reads TGTGCCAGCATGGGGGGGGTCCGGGATACGCAGTATTTT.

The chain links TRBV18 to TRBJ2-6, with 7 bases aligning to TRBD2. V lost 2 bases and J lost 4; bases outside the gene matches: 5. Germline CDR1 KGHSH, CDR2 LQKENI. The CDR3 spans 16 residues. Here the CDR3 reads CASSPWGTTGANVLTF. The DNA for the CDR3 is TGTGCCAGCTCACCATGGGGGACTACCGGGGCCAACGTCCTGACTTTC.

The chain has TRBV11-3 and TRBJ2-6; 9 bases are shared with TRBD2. CDR1 SGHNT and CDR2 YENEEA come from the germline V gene. V dropped 3 bases and J dropped 2; count of bases not matched to a gene: 2. The CDR3 contains 16 residues. The chain's CDR3 is CASSFAGGAGANVLTF. For the CDR3, the DNA is TGTGCCAGCAGCTTTGCGGGGGGGGCTGGGGCCAACGTCCTGACTTTC. The entire variable domain, with the rest obtained from reference TRBV11-3 and TRBJ2-6, is as follows: EAGVVQSPRYKIIEKKQPVAFWCNPISGHNTLYWYLQNLGQGPELLIRYENEEAVDDSQLPKDRFSAERLKGVDSTLKIQPAELGDSAVYLCASSFAGGAGANVLTFGAGSRLTVL.

The V and J genes are TRBV6-1 and TRBJ1-1; D remains ambiguous. The V end was cut by 8 bases, the J end by 1 base, with 11 bases between. This CDR3 region has 13 residues. Germline V lookup: CDR1 MNHNS, CDR2 SASEGT. CDR3 nucleotides: TGTGCCAGCTCTGCCAGGTGGAACACTGAAGCTTTCTTT. Its translation: CASSARWNTEAFF.

This clone has just a few counts. This sequence joins TRBV5-1 and TRBJ2-2; no firm D call. Germline CDR1 reads SGHRS; CDR2 reads YFSETQ. Trimming cost V 6 bases and J 0 bases, with 9 bases left between them. This CDR3 region has 14 residues. CDR3 region: CASTLQANTGELFF. The CDR3 DNA reads TGCGCCAGCACTCTTCAGGCGAACACCGGGGAGCTGTTTTTT.

The gene calls are TRBV4-1 and TRBJ1-1; TRBD1 aligns across 10 bases. CDR3 length: 18 amino acids. Unmatched junction bases numbered 15, after V lost 7 bases and J lost 1 base. Germline CDR1 reads MGHRA; CDR2 reads YSYEKL. CDR3 protein: CASTTSGQGEIWNTEAFF. DNA for the CDR3: TGCGCCAGCACCACAAGTGGACAGGGGGAGATTTGGAACACTGAAGCTTTCTTT.

The rearrangement uses TRBV19 and TRBJ2-7; 8 bases fit TRBD1. CDR1 LNHDA and CDR2 SQIVND come from the germline V gene (reference sequence). The CDR3 runs to 16 residues. V was clipped by 7 bases and J by 2 bases; unmatched bases: 13. CDR3 amino acids: CASNPGSGTGTYEQYF. The CDR3 region has the DNA TGTGCCAGTAATCCTGGATCCGGGACAGGCACCTACGAGCAGTACTTC.

The chain carries TRBV27 and TRBJ1-1; D is unresolved. This CDR3 region has 14 residues. With 8 bases removed from V and 4 bases from J, the gap between germline ends came to 17 bases. Looked up from germline, CDR1 is MNHEY and CDR2 is SMNVEV (reference sequence). The CDR3 region is CASRPNTASTEAFF. CDR3 coding DNA: TGTGCCAGCCGTCCCAACACCGCATCCACTGAAGCTTTCTTT.